This T cell receptor beta chain came from a study of T cells in Graves' hyperthyroidism and ophthalmopathy. Study-wide results and limits: Blood also contained most expanded thyroid clonotypes above 0.001.

Initially, at the first diagnosis of hyperthyroidism and before any ophthalmopathy symptoms, blood was sampled. It was RNA transcripts that yielded the amplified TCR beta CDR3 regions. Using the HTBI primer set, a first-round RT-PCR was run on the TCR CDR3. One entry per CDR3 protein, called by TCRdb with MiXCR from the multiplex PCR reads. This sample has about 150,000 distinct CDR3 sequences, with roughly a fifth found just once. This clonotype was recorded once. Its target is unknown. This likely comes from a read error, as the CDR3 has no conserved phenylalanine or tryptophan at its end. This clonotype originated in a woman in her 50s with Graves' hyperthyroidism that later progressed to Graves' ophthalmopathy. Sample: blood.

CDR3 DNA: TGTGCCAGCAGTCCTAGAGTGAACACTGAAGCTTTCCTT. Encoded protein: CASSPRVNTEAFL. This chain links TRBV12-3 or TRBV12-4 with TRBJ1-1; D is uncertain. V was cut by 5 bases and J by 0 bases, with 7 bases left in between. The CDR3 contains 13 residues.